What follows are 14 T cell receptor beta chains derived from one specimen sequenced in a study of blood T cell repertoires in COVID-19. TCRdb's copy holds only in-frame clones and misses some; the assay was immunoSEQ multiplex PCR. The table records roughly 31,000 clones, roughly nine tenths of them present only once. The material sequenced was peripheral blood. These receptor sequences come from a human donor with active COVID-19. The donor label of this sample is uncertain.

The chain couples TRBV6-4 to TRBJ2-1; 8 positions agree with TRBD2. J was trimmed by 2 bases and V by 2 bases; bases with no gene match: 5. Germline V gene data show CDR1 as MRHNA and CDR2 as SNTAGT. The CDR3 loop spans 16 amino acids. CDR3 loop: CASSDGASGPYNEQFF. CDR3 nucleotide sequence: TGTGCCAGCAGTGACGGCGCTAGCGGGCCCTACAATGAGCAGTTCTTC.

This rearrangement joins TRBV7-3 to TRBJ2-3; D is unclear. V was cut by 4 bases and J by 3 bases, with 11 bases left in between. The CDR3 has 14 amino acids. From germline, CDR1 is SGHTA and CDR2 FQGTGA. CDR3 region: CASSSANPTDTQYF. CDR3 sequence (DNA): TGTGCCAGCAGCTCTGCTAACCCGACAGATACGCAGTATTTT.

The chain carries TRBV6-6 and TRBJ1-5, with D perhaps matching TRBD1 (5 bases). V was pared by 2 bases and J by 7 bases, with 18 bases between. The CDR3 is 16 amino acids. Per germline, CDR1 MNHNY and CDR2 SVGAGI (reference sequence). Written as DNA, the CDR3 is TGTGCCAGCAGTTACGGGGCAGGAGTAGTCAGGCAGCCCCAGCATTTT. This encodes CASSYGAGVVRQPQHF.

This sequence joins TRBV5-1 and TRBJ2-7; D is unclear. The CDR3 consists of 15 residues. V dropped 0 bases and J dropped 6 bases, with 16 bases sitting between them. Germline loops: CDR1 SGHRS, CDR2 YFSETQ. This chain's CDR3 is CASSLAPGSVGEQYF. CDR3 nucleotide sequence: TGCGCCAGCAGCTTGGCCCCCGGGTCAGTGGGCGAGCAGTACTTC.

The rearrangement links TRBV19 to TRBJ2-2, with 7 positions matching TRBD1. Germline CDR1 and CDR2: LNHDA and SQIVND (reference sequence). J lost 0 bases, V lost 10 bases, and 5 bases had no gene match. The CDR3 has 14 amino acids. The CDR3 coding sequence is TGTGCCACTCGGGACAGAACGAACACCGGGGAGCTGTTTTTT. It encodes CATRDRTNTGELFF.

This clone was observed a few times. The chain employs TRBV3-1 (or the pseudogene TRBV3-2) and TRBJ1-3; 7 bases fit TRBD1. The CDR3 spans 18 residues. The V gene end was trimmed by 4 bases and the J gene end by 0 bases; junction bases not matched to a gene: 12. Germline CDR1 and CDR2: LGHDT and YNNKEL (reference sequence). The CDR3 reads CASSLRQGLILSGNTIYF. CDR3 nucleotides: TGTGCCAGCAGCCTTAGACAGGGCCTTATCCTCTCTGGAAACACCATATATTTT.

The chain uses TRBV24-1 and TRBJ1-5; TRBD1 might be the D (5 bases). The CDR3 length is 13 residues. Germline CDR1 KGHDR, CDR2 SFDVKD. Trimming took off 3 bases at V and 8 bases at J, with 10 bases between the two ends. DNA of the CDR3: TGTGCCACCAGTGATCTCGGGGGAGAGCCCCAGCATTTT. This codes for CATSDLGGEPQHF.

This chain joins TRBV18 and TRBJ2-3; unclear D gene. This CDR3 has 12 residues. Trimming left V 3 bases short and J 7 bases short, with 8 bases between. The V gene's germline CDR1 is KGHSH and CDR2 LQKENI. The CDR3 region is CASSPDIYTQYF. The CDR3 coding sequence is TGTGCCAGCTCACCCGACATTTATACGCAGTATTTT.

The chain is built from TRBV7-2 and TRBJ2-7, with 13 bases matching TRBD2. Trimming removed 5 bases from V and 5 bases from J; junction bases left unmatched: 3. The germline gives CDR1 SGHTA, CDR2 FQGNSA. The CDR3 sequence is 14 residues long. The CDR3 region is CASSLTSGRNEQYF. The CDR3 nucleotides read TGTGCCAGCAGCCTGACTAGCGGGAGGAACGAGCAGTACTTC. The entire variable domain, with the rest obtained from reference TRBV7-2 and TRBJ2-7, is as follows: GAGVSQSPSNKVTEKGKDVELRCDPISGHTALYWYRQSLGQGLEFLIYFQGNSAPDKSGLPSDRFSAERTGGSVSTLTIQRTQQEDSAVYLCASSLTSGRNEQYFGPGTRLTVT.

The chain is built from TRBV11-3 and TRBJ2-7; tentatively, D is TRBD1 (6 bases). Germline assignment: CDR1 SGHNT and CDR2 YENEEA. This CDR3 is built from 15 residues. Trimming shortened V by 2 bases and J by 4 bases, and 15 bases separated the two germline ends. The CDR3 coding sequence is TGTGCCAGCAGCTTACTTGCTGGACAGAGTTACGAGCAGTACTTC. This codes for CASSLLAGQSYEQYF.

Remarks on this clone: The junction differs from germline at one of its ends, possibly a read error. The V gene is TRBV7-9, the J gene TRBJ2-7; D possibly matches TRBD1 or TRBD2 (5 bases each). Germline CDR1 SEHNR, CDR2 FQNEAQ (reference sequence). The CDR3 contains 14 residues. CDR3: CASSLAGATYEQYF. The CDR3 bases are TGTGCCAGCAGCCTAGCTGGGGCAACCTACGAGCAGTACTTC.

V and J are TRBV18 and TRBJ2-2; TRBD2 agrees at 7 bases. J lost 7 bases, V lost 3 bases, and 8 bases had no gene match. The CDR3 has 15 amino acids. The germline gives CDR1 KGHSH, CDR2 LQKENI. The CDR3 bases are TGTGCCAGCTCACCCCAGGGAGGGGCGAGCGGGGAGCTGTTTTTT. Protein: CASSPQGGASGELFF.

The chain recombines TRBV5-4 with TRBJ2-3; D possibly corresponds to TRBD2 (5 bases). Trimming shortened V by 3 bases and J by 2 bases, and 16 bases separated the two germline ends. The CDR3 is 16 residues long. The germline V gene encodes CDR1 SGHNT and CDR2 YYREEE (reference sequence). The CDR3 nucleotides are TGTGCCAGCAGCTACCCCCAAACTAGAGTCACAGATACGCAGTATTTT. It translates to CASSYPQTRVTDTQYF. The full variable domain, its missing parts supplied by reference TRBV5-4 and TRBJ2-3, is ETGVTQSPTHLIKTRGQQVTLRCSSQSGHNTVSWYQQALGQGPQFIFQYYREEENGRGNFPPRFSGLQFPNYSSELNVNALELDDSALYLCASSYPQTRVTDTQYFGPGTRLTVL.

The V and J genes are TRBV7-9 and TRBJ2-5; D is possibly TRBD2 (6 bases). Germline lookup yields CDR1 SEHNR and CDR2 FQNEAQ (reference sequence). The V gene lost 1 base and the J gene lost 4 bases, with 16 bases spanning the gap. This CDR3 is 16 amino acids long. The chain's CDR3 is CASSLGGTLGRETQYF. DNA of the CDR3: TGTGCCAGCAGCTTAGGCGGGACGCTGGGGAGAGAGACCCAGTACTTC.